This T cell receptor beta chain originates from a study of OX40 agonist ivuxolimab in advanced cancers. General study findings and limits: The study found that CD8+ T cells averaged more expanded clones than CD4+. Nonresponders, in some cases, also had low normalized T-cell clonal expansion.

Only in-frame clones appear in the TCRdb table, and some are missing; sequencing was by immunoSEQ multiplex PCR. The sample has about 46,000 clones; 88% are singletons. The germline V gene has CDR1 KGHSH and CDR2 LQKENI. J was trimmed by 4 bases and V by 2 bases; bases with no gene match: 11. The CDR3 is 18 residues long. Worth noting for this clone: The antigen is not known.

The sequence came from an adult with an advanced solid tumor such as melanoma, head and neck, liver or kidney cancer. Specimen: CD4+ or CD8+ T cells sorted from blood, collected in a trial of the OX40 agonist ivuxolimab. V and J are TRBV18 and TRBJ2-7, with TRBD2 matching over 13 bases. The CDR3 protein is CASSPILAGGPANYEQYF. The CDR3 DNA reads as TGTGCCAGCTCACCAATACTAGCGGGAGGGCCCGCTAATTACGAGCAGTACTTC.